This TCR beta chain was captured by sequencing in a study of PD-1 blockade in mismatch repair-deficient tumors (dated by TCRdb to 2016 to 2017). About the full investigation: Between late 2013 and 2016, the trial enrolled 85 to 100 consecutive patients with about twelve mismatch repair-deficient cancer types, every one of whom had been previously treated and was progressing. Deep sequencing of TCR CDR3 regions was used to track tumor-associated T cell clones in peripheral blood of patients responding to PD-1 blockade.

Including the terminal cysteine and phenylalanine, the CDR3 comprises 13 residues. CDR3 DNA is the only sequence kept; it has 39 bases, read in frame from the first base. The germline V gene provides CDR1 SNHLY and CDR2 FYNNEI. The V end loses 3 bases and the J end loses 5 bases, and a stretch of 11 bases separates them. For every enrolled patient, mismatch repair deficiency was confirmed by either polymerase chain reaction or immunohistochemistry. Three patients who responded to pembrolizumab therapy underwent TCR sequencing. In the phase II trial, pembrolizumab PD-1 blockade was tested prospectively in advanced mismatch repair-deficient cancers, no matter which tissue of origin the cancers came from. Serial peripheral blood T cell samples were collected before and at multiple times after starting PD-1 blockade. Blood sampling times were reported as weeks after the first pembrolizumab dose. Comments on this clone: Its target antigen remains unknown. No base-level quality is on record; no much larger clone is a single base apart.

General study outcomes and caveats: After pembrolizumab, tumor-resident clones, which were often undetectable in blood before treatment, expanded rapidly and then contracted, generally ahead of radiologic responses.

Receptor amplification or capture employed the immunoSEQ multiplex PCR assay. The source is immuneACCESS, and TCRdb retained only in-frame sequences with V and J called. Part of the clones is not carried over; for the studies checked, unresolved V genes explain less than half of this, and the remainder is unexplained. This sample is represented by around 38,000 clones; roughly 83% of them were singletons. The ten most abundant clones make up 22% of the sample. The source of this sequence is an adult with mismatch repair-deficient cancer. Rearrangement joined TRBV2 to TRBJ2-7; TRBD1 is perhaps the D gene, given 6 matching bases. Sequencing used peripheral blood, obtained 4 weeks after starting pembrolizumab. The nucleotide sequence reads as follows: TGTGCCAGCAGTGATTCAGGGGTCGACGAGCAGTACTTC. It encodes CASSDSGVDEQYF.